This T cell receptor (beta chain) was sequenced in a study of T cells after yellow fever vaccination. About the study: Low-cell-number fractions underwent preparation using SMART-Seq v4 Ultra Low Input.

This clonotype rates as medium-sized (0.01 to 0.1%). Trimming shortened V by 0 bases and J by 6 bases, and 13 bases separated the two germline ends. In germline, CDR1 is LGHNA, CDR2 YSLEER. The CDR3 extends over 15 amino acids. Each CDR3 protein gets one entry after TCRdb re-called the 5' RACE reads with MiXCR. There are fewer than 90,000 distinct CDR3 sequences in the sample; approximately 7% occur only once, and roughly 35% lies in the top ten. The chain links TRBV4-3 to TRBJ2-3; TRBD2 is a possible D gene (5 bases). The starting material was CD8+ T cells sorted from PBMCs, obtained 5 to 6 days after the first yellow fever vaccination. This TCR was sampled from a man between 18 and 29 years old who received the YFV17D yellow fever vaccine. The CDR3 loop is CASSQDNSPGDTQYF. The CDR3 DNA sequence: TGCGCCAGCAGCCAAGATAACTCGCCGGGGGATACGCAGTATTTT.